Presented here are 5 T cell receptor beta chains from one specimen sequenced in a study of cytomegalovirus exposure and HLA in healthy donors. Amplification used 60 Vbeta primers and 13 Jbeta primers. Assay: immunoSEQ multiplex PCR; the TCRdb copy retains only in-frame clones and omits some. Of around 100,000 clones detected, approximately 85% appear once; the ten largest clones hold about 3.9%. The sequenced material came from PBMCs. The receptors derive from a man aged 25-40 years in good health and CMV-seronegative.

This chain uses TRBV28 with TRBJ2-7; 7 positions agree with TRBD1. Germline CDR1 reads MDHEN; CDR2 reads SYDVKM. The CDR3 extends over 17 amino acids. The trim removed 2 bases at V and 0 bases at J, leaving 10 bases unmatched. CDR3 sequence: CASSLRYRGPSSYEQYF. In DNA, the CDR3 is TGTGCCAGCAGTTTACGATACAGGGGCCCCTCCTCCTACGAGCAGTACTTC.

V usage is TRBV30 and J usage is TRBJ2-7; perhaps TRBD2 as D (6 bases). The germline V and J ends were trimmed by 2 bases and 0 bases, with 14 bases remaining between them. Germline values: CDR1 GTSNPN, CDR2 SVGIG (reference sequence). This CDR3 has 15 amino acids. CDR3: CAWSPLGLDSYEQYF. The CDR3 coding sequence is TGTGCCTGGAGTCCCCTGGGACTGGACTCCTACGAGCAGTACTTC.

The chain combines TRBV2 with TRBJ2-2; a weak D match, TRBD1 (5 bases). Per germline, CDR1 SNHLY and CDR2 FYNNEI. Between the trimmed V and J ends, which lost 4 bases and 1 base, there was a span of 7 bases. The CDR3 has 14 amino acids. DNA for the CDR3: TGTGCCAGCAGTGGGGGCAGGAACACCGGGGAGCTGTTTTTT. It is translated as CASSGGRNTGELFF.

The genes are TRBV19 and TRBJ2-7; TRBD2 is a possible D gene (5 bases). CDR1 is LNHDA, CDR2 SQIVND, per germline (reference sequence). Trimming cost V 3 bases and J 4 bases, with 19 bases left between them. This CDR3 has 16 residues. The CDR3 region is CASSIGISDWQYEQYF. In nucleotides, the CDR3 is TGTGCCAGTAGTATCGGGATTTCGGACTGGCAGTACGAGCAGTACTTC.

V and J are TRBV7-9 and TRBJ2-1, with D unclear. The germline V and J ends were trimmed by 3 bases and 6 bases, with 6 bases remaining between them. In germline, CDR1 is SEHNR, CDR2 FQNEAQ (reference sequence). CDR3 length: 12 residues. The CDR3 spells CASSFFPNEQFF. The CDR3 DNA follows: TGTGCCAGCAGCTTCTTCCCCAATGAGCAGTTCTTC.